This is a list of T cell receptor beta chains from one sample in a study of cytotoxic CD8 clonotypes in ibrutinib-treated CLL. Profiling relied on immunoSEQ multiplex PCR, and the TCRdb table lists in-frame clones only, not all of them. The table has 150,000 to 200,000 clones, approximately 80% seen once. This specimen consisted of PBMCs, obtained after 12 months of ibrutinib treatment. The receptors shown here come from a human donor with chronic lymphocytic leukemia. Each CDR3 is given with its conserved first and last residue. The order of the fields is V gene, clone size, J gene, D gene, CDR3 DNA, CDR3 protein. D genes are given only for firm matches. Clone size is stated in some rows and not others, as once, few, many or a class when expanded.

>TRBV18|NA|TRBJ1-3|NA
TGTGCCAGCTCACCAGAAGCCCCGAGGGGCTCTGGAAACACCATATATTTT
CASSPEAPRGSGNTIYF
>TRBV2|NA|TRBJ2-5|TRBD2
TGTGCCAGCAGGCCGGGGGGGCCCAGGAGGGAGACCCAGTACTTC
CASRPGGPRRETQYF
>TRBV27|NA|TRBJ1-5|TRBD1
TGTGCCAGCAGAAATCGGACAGGGGTGAGCAATCAGCCCCAGCATTTT
CASRNRTGVSNQPQHF
>TRBV2|NA|TRBJ2-7|NA
TGTGCCAGCAGTTTAGTGTACGAGCAGTACTTC
CASSLVYEQYF
>TRBV13|NA|TRBJ2-3|TRBD2
TGTGCCAGCAGCCGGGGTACTAGCGGGAGGGGGGATACGCAGTATTTT
CASSRGTSGRGDTQYF
>TRBV27|NA|TRBJ1-2|NA
TGTGCCAGCAGCAATGCCGGGACAACCTATGGCTACACCTTC
CASSNAGTTYGYTF
>TRBV27|NA|TRBJ1-1|TRBD1
TGTGCCAGCAGTTTAACCTGGACAGGGATGAACACTGAAGCTTTCTTT
CASSLTWTGMNTEAFF
>TRBV7-2|NA|TRBJ1-4|NA
TGTGCCAGCAGCTTATCGGCAAAACTGTTTTTT
CASSLSAKLFF
>TRBV5-1|NA|TRBJ2-1|NA
TGCGCCAGCAGCTTGCAGGATCGGCCCTACAATGAGCAGTTCTTC
CASSLQDRPYNEQFF
>TRBV5-1|few|TRBJ2-2|TRBD2
TGCGCCAGCAGCCCAAGCGGGGACACCGGGGAGCTGTTTTTT
CASSPSGDTGELFF
>TRBV5-4|NA|TRBJ2-1|NA
TGTGCCAGCAGCTTGGTGGACAGCTCCTACAATGAGCAGTTCTTC
CASSLVDSSYNEQFF
>TRBV10-3|NA|TRBJ1-3|NA
TGTGCCACTGTTACTAGCGGCTCTGGAAACACCATATATTTT
CATVTSGSGNTIYF
>TRBV13|once|TRBJ2-7|TRBD1
TGTGCCAGCAGCCCCATGGTAGGGACAGGGAGGTGGGAGCAGTACTTC
CASSPMVGTGRWEQYF
>TRBV10-3|few|TRBJ2-3|NA
TGTGCCATTAAAGTCCGGACTCTCTCTAGCACAGATACGCAGTATTTT
CAIKVRTLSSTDTQYF
>TRBV7-2|NA|TRBJ2-6|NA
TGTGCCAGCAGCTCGGAAACAGGGTCCGGGGCCAACGTCCTGACTTTC
CASSSETGSGANVLTF
>TRBV28|NA|TRBJ2-1|TRBD2
TGTGCCAGCAGTTCCCGACGACTAGCGGGAGGAGGGGGGAGCTCCTACAATGAGCAGTTCTTC
CASSSRRLAGGGGSSYNEQFF
>TRBV4-1|NA|TRBJ1-2|NA
TGCGCCAGCAGCCAAGGGAGGCAGGGCCCCTATGGCTACACCTTC
CASSQGRQGPYGYTF
>TRBV6-5|NA|TRBJ1-2|NA
TGTGCCAGCAGTTACCGGGAAAACTATGGCTACACCTTC
CASSYRENYGYTF
>TRBV5-4|NA|TRBJ1-4|NA
TGTGCCAGCAGCCCGGGGGGGAAAGGAACTAATGAAAAACTGTTTTTT
CASSPGGKGTNEKLFF
>TRBV28|NA|TRBJ1-6|NA
TGTGCCAGCAGGAAACAAAGGCGGTCCTCCTATAATTCACCCCTCCACTTT
CASRKQRRSSYNSPLHF
>TRBV4-1|NA|TRBJ2-1|TRBD2
TGCGCCAGCAGCCAGGGGGGACTAGCGCCAAACAATGAGCAGTTCTTC
CASSQGGLAPNNEQFF
>TRBV27|NA|TRBJ1-3|NA
TGTGCCAGCAGTCGTAGCGGTGCGTTGTCCAGGATGCCTGGAAACACCATATATTTT
CASSRSGALSRMPGNTIYF
>TRBV28|NA|TRBJ1-4|TRBD1
TGTGCCAGCAGTGGGGACAGGGGGGCCCCTAGAGAAAAACTGTTTTTT
CASSGDRGAPREKLFF
>TRBV5-8|NA|TRBJ1-4|NA
TGTGCCAGCAGCCGTTCCGGCTACGGGGGTGAAAAACTGTTTTTT
CASSRSGYGGEKLFF
>TRBV2|few|TRBJ1-2|NA
TGTGCCAGCAGTGAAACAGGGAACTATGGCTACACCTTC
CASSETGNYGYTF
>TRBV20-1|NA|TRBJ2-1|NA
TGCAGTGCTAGAGATCTGGATGAGCAGTTCTTC
CSARDLDEQFF
>TRBV7-8|few|TRBJ1-2|NA
TGTGCCAGCAGCTTAGGGTTATCGAGGGCCGGCTACACCTTC
CASSLGLSRAGYTF
>TRBV5-4|few|TRBJ2-2|TRBD1
TGTGCCAGCAGCTTGGTACAGGGGGACACCGGGGAGCTGTTTTTT
CASSLVQGDTGELFF
>TRBV5-1|NA|TRBJ2-5|TRBD2
TGCGCCAGCAGCGCAGGGACTAGCGGAGAGACCCAGTACTTC
CASSAGTSGETQYF
>TRBV28|NA|TRBJ2-7|TRBD2
TGTGCCAGCAGTTTATGGGGAGGGGGTAGCGGGGTCTCCTACGAGCAGTACTTC
CASSLWGGGSGVSYEQYF
>TRBV27|NA|TRBJ2-4|NA
TGTGCCAGCAGTTCCAGAAAAGCGGACCCTGAGGCCAAAAACATTCAGTACTTC
CASSSRKADPEAKNIQYF
>TRBV5-6|NA|TRBJ2-4|NA
TGTGCCAGCAGCTTGTTCCGGGAGTGGCGGGACCTAGCCAAAAACATTCAGTACTTC
CASSLFREWRDLAKNIQYF
>TRBV6-1|NA|TRBJ1-2|TRBD1
TGTGCCAGGGGACAGGGAGTAGCCGGCTACACCTTC
CARGQGVAGYTF
>TRBV19|few|TRBJ2-1|NA
TGTGCCAGTAGTCGTCAGGAGGTCAATGAGCAGTTCTTC
CASSRQEVNEQFF
>TRBV28|few|TRBJ2-7|TRBD2
TGTGCCAGCAGTGGGGAATGGCGGGAGAGGTACGAGCAGTACTTC
CASSGEWRERYEQYF
>TRBV28|few|TRBJ2-3|TRBD1
TGTGCCAGCGGTAGACAGGGCGCGACAGATACGCAGTATTTT
CASGRQGATDTQYF
>TRBV5-1|NA|TRBJ1-1|NA
TGCGCCAGCAGGCATACAGATGAAGCTTTCTTT
CASRHTDEAFF
>TRBV4-1|NA|TRBJ2-7|TRBD1
TGCGCCAGCAGCCAAACTATGAGGGACAGGATCTTCTTGCGGAGCGAGCAGTACTTC
CASSQTMRDRIFLRSEQYF
>TRBV29-1|NA|TRBJ2-1|NA
TGCAGCGCCTTCCAGGGGTACAATGAGCAGTTCTTC
CSAFQGYNEQFF
>TRBV10-3|NA|TRBJ1-2|TRBD1
TGTGCCACCTTAGACAGGGGGGATGGCTACACCTTC
CATLDRGDGYTF
>TRBV7-9|NA|TRBJ2-7|NA
TGTGCCAGCAGCCAAGACGAAACTAGTTTCTACGAGCAGTACTTC
CASSQDETSFYEQYF
>TRBV7-9|NA|TRBJ1-1|NA
TGTGCCAGCAGCTTAACGGTGAACACTGAAGCTTTCTTT
CASSLTVNTEAFF
>TRBV27|few|TRBJ2-3|TRBD2
TGTGCCAGCAGTCCCATTAGGGTTAGCGGGAGGAGTAGGACGACAGATACGCAGTATTTT
CASSPIRVSGRSRTTDTQYF
>TRBV10-3|NA|TRBJ1-6|NA
TGTGCCATCAGTGAGTCTCAGGGGATTTCACCCCTCCACTTT
CAISESQGISPLHF
>TRBV7-9|NA|TRBJ1-2|NA
TGTGCCAGCAGCTCCGGGGTCTATGGCTACACCTTC
CASSSGVYGYTF
>TRBV5-1|once|TRBJ2-5|NA
TGCGCCAGCAGATTGGAAGAGACCCAGTACTTC
CASRLEETQYF
>TRBV28|NA|TRBJ1-4|TRBD1
TGTGCCAGCAGTTCGCCCGACAGGGGAGAACTGTTTTTT
CASSSPDRGELFF
>TRBV18|NA|TRBJ2-1|NA
TGTGCCAGCTCACCTCCGATGGGTGAGCAGTTCTTC
CASSPPMGEQFF
>TRBV19|NA|TRBJ1-1|NA
TGTGCCAGTAGTAGGCAGGCAAACACTGAAGCTTTCTTT
CASSRQANTEAFF
>TRBV18|NA|TRBJ2-3|NA
TGTGCCAGCTCACCGGGGCGTTTACCCGGGTCAGATACGCAGTATTTT
CASSPGRLPGSDTQYF
>TRBV27|NA|TRBJ1-1|NA
TGTGCCAGCAGTTATAGGGGAAAGGGGGGATTTGAAGCTTTCTTT
CASSYRGKGGFEAFF
>TRBV6-5|few|TRBJ1-6|NA
TGTGCCAGCACGGGCGGACGCAATTCACCCCTCCACTTT
CASTGGRNSPLHF
>TRBV5-1|once|TRBJ2-1|NA
TGCGCCAGCAGCTTGTCCGGGGGCGGCGGGGCCTACAATGAGCAGTTCTTC
CASSLSGGGGAYNEQFF
>TRBV18|NA|TRBJ2-4|NA
TGTGCCAGCTCACCAGGCCCCCGACAGGCCAAAAACATTCAGTACTTC
CASSPGPRQAKNIQYF
>TRBV11-1|few|TRBJ1-1|TRBD1
TGTGCCAGCAGCTTAAAAGGGACAGGGAATCCCAACACTGAAGCTTTCTTT
CASSLKGTGNPNTEAFF
>TRBV27|NA|TRBJ1-2|NA
TGTGCCAGCAGCGTGGAGGGCTACCCTAACTATGGCTACACCTTC
CASSVEGYPNYGYTF
>TRBV7-9|NA|TRBJ2-7|NA
TGTGCCAGCAGCCAACCGAGGGGCAGAAGCTCCTACGAGCAGTACTTC
CASSQPRGRSSYEQYF
>TRBV7-8|NA|TRBJ1-1|NA
TGTGCCAGCAGCTTAGTGGGGGGGGCGGATACTGAAGCTTTCTTT
CASSLVGGADTEAFF
>TRBV7-9|few|TRBJ1-2|NA
TGTGCCAGCAGCTTATTAGGGGTGGGCTATGGCTACACCTTC
CASSLLGVGYGYTF